The 21 T cell receptor beta chains presented below share a single source sample, sequenced in a study of shared clonotypes between healthy human individuals. Only in-frame clones appear in the TCRdb table, and some are missing; sequencing was by immunoSEQ multiplex PCR. The sample shows 400,000 to 550,000 clones, roughly 85% of them seen only once. Sequencing was done on a sample of PBMCs. The source is a woman aged 40 to 50 in good health. Some clones in this sample may be carry-over from other donors' samples.

In its sample, this clone was seen a few times. The genes are TRBV7-9 and TRBJ2-2; TRBD1 aligns across 10 bases. The ends lost 8 bases at V and 4 bases at J; junction bases unmatched: 10. This CDR3 is built from 16 residues. Germline V gene data show CDR1 as SEHNR and CDR2 as FQNEAQ (reference sequence). CDR3 nucleotides: TGTGCCAGCTCCGGGACAGGGGTCGGTCTCACCGGGGAGCTGTTTTTT. The encoded protein is CASSGTGVGLTGELFF. Looking up the rest from reference TRBV7-9 and TRBJ2-2 gives the full variable domain: DTGVSQNPRHKITKRGQNVTFRCDPISEHNRLYWYRQTLGQGPEFLTYFQNEAQLEKSRLLSDRFSAERPKGSFSTLEIQRTEQGDSAMYLCASSGTGVGLTGELFFGEGSRLTVL.

The chain joins TRBV2 to TRBJ2-7; D uncertain. Trimming shortened V by 0 bases and J by 0 bases, and 9 bases separated the two germline ends. Germline values: CDR1 SNHLY, CDR2 FYNNEI. The CDR3 has 15 residues. CDR3 DNA sequence: TGTGCCAGCAGTGAAGCGCACGGGCGCTCCTACGAGCAGTACTTC. Translating gives CASSEAHGRSYEQYF.

With regard to this clone: This specimen includes other DNA sequences encoding the same CDR3. This chain connects TRBV2 to TRBJ2-3; D is unresolved. The CDR3 extends over 12 amino acids. The V end was cut by 3 bases, the J end by 4 bases, with 5 bases between. The germline V gene encodes CDR1 SNHLY and CDR2 FYNNEI. The CDR3 nucleotides are TGTGCCAGCAGTGAGAGAGCAGATACGCAGTATTTT. It yields the protein CASSERADTQYF. Based on the CDR3 plus reference TRBV2 and TRBJ2-3, the full variable domain is EPEVTQTPSHQVTQMGQEVILRCVPISNHLYFYWYRQILGQKVEFLVSFYNNEISEKSEIFDDQFSVERPDGSNFTLKIRSTKLEDSAMYFCASSERADTQYFGPGTRLTVL.

The chain links TRBV10-3 to TRBJ2-3; 9 bases align to TRBD2. Germline loops: CDR1 ENHRY, CDR2 SYGVKD. There are 16 residues in the CDR3. Trimming removed 0 bases from V and 4 bases from J; junction bases left unmatched: 5. The CDR3 sequence: CAISESAGGRADTQYF. DNA of the CDR3: TGTGCCATCAGTGAGTCGGCGGGCGGGAGGGCAGATACGCAGTATTTT.

The chain recombines TRBV7-8 with TRBJ2-3; D is perhaps TRBD1 or TRBD2 (5 bases each). The V gene lost 1 base and the J gene lost 10 bases, with 12 bases spanning the gap. Germline values: CDR1 SGHVS, CDR2 FQNEAQ. The CDR3 spans 13 residues. The CDR3 coding sequence is TGTGCCAGCAGCTTAGGGGTCCCGGGGCCGCAGTATTTT. Translating it yields CASSLGVPGPQYF.

The rearrangement joins TRBV10-3 to TRBJ2-2; 8 bases are a match to TRBD2. The ends lost 10 bases at V and 6 bases at J; junction bases unmatched: 16. In germline, CDR1 is ENHRY, CDR2 SYGVKD. CDR3 length equals 16 residues. DNA for the CDR3: TGTGCCAGCTCGCGAGGGGGACTAGAAGCTGCCGGGGAGCTGTTTTTT. Translation: CASSRGGLEAAGELFF.

Remarks on this clone: This may be a read error, as it is one base from a much larger clone. This likely comes from a read error, as the CDR3 has no conserved phenylalanine or tryptophan at its end. V and J are TRBV4-1 and TRBJ1-1, with D perhaps TRBD1 (5 bases). CDR1 is MGHRA and CDR2 is YSYEKL in the germline V gene. This CDR3 spans 15 amino acids. V was pared by 7 bases and J by 4 bases, with 19 bases between. Here the CDR3 reads CASTAPGPQRTEAFS. In nucleotides, the CDR3 is TGCGCCAGCACCGCGCCGGGACCCCAGCGCACTGAAGCTTTCTCT.

The V and J genes are TRBV5-4 and TRBJ2-7; D might be TRBD2 (5 bases). The CDR3 is 15 amino acids. Germline loops: CDR1 SGHNT, CDR2 YYREEE (reference sequence). Trimming took 4 bases from V and 0 from J, leaving 14 bases between them. CDR3 amino acids: CASSRGSSYSYEQYF. In DNA, the CDR3 is TGTGCCAGCAGCAGAGGGAGCAGTTACTCCTACGAGCAGTACTTC.

The chain employs TRBV5-5 and TRBJ1-3; D is unresolved. Germline V CDR1 and CDR2: SGHKS, YYEKEE (reference sequence). This CDR3 region has 15 residues. The V end lost 2 bases, the J end lost 0 bases, and 9 bases lay between the germline ends. The CDR3 DNA sequence: TGTGCCAGCAGCTTAAGGACCGACTCTGGAAACACCATATATTTT. Its protein is CASSLRTDSGNTIYF.

The sample holds one count of this clone. The V call is TRBV5-1, the J call TRBJ2-1; D call uncertain. The germline gives CDR1 SGHRS, CDR2 YFSETQ. This CDR3 has 13 amino acids. Trimming left V 4 bases short and J 5 bases short, with 10 bases between. The CDR3 loop reads CASSDAQNNEQFF. The CDR3, as DNA: TGCGCCAGCAGCGACGCACAAAACAATGAGCAGTTCTTC.

The J gene is TRBJ2-1, the V gene TRBV6-4; TRBD2 aligns across 7 bases. V was pared by 3 bases and J by 6 bases, with 11 bases of the junction left unmatched. Per germline, CDR1 MRHNA and CDR2 SNTAGT. CDR3 length: 16 residues. The CDR3 DNA sequence: TGTGCCAGCAGTGAGCGATGGGCTAGCGGAGTCAATGAGCAGTTCTTC. Translating gives CASSERWASGVNEQFF.

V and J are TRBV30 and TRBJ1-2; D remains unclear. The ends were cut back, 3 bases at V and 4 bases at J, with 12 bases in the middle. The CDR3 runs 13 residues. CDR1 and CDR2 (germline): GTSNPN, SVGIG (reference sequence). The CDR3 DNA sequence: TGTGCCTGGAGCTTCGGATCAAGCTATGGCTACACCTTC. Amino acids: CAWSFGSSYGYTF.

The table lists this clone with many counts. The sample contains more than one DNA sequence encoding this CDR3. The chain recombines TRBV4-3 with TRBJ2-2; 10 bases map to TRBD2. CDR3 length: 16 amino acids. From germline, CDR1 is LGHNA and CDR2 YSLEER. Germline trimming cut 1 base from V and 5 bases from J; bases unmatched to any gene: 4. The CDR3: CASSQVSGRGTGELFF. CDR3 nucleotide sequence: TGCGCCAGCAGCCAAGTCAGCGGGAGGGGAACCGGGGAGCTGTTTTTT.

This chain uses TRBV5-1 with TRBJ2-7, with D perhaps matching TRBD1 (6 bases). CDR1 and CDR2 (germline): SGHRS, YFSETQ. V lost 3 bases and J lost 0, with 10 bases in between. The CDR3 spans 14 residues. CDR3 region: CASSSTGSSYEQYF. The DNA of the CDR3 is TGCGCCAGCAGCTCCACAGGGAGCTCCTACGAGCAGTACTTC.

This clone was seen once. The sample holds other DNA sequences that translate to the same CDR3. The chain combines TRBV6-5 with TRBJ2-7; D perhaps matches TRBD1 (8 bases). This CDR3 comprises 14 residues. Germline loops: CDR1 MNHEY, CDR2 SVGAGI. Trimming removed 6 bases from V and 1 base from J, with 13 bases in between. The CDR3 DNA sequence: TGTGCCAGCAGGGGGGGGACAGGATCCTACGAGCAGTACTTC. This sequence encodes CASRGGTGSYEQYF.

The V gene is TRBV12-5, the J gene TRBJ1-2; D remains unclear. V lost 1 base and J lost 0, with 6 bases in between. Germline V gene data show CDR1 as LGHNT and CDR2 as FRNRAP. The CDR3 totals 14 residues. In nucleotides, the CDR3 is TGTGCTAGTGGTTTGGGAGGACCTAACTATGGCTACACCTTC. Translating gives CASGLGGPNYGYTF.

This clone has at least ten counts. The V and J genes are TRBV7-8 and TRBJ2-1; TRBD2 agrees at 8 bases. The germline CDR1 and CDR2 sequences are SGHVS and FQNEAQ. Trimming removed 8 bases from V and 6 bases from J; junction bases left unmatched: 12. The CDR3 has 15 residues. CDR3 DNA: TGTGCCAGCTTCGCCGGGAGGGCGGAGTTCAATGAGCAGTTCTTC. This codes for CASFAGRAEFNEQFF.

The chain joins TRBV7-8 to TRBJ2-5; D is uncertain. V lost 0 bases and J lost 4, with 6 bases in between. The CDR3 spans 13 residues. CDR1 and CDR2 from the germline V gene are SGHVS and FQNEAQ. CDR3 nucleotide sequence: TGTGCCAGCAGCTTAGCGCATACAGAGACCCAGTACTTC. Its protein product is CASSLAHTETQYF.

In this sample, this clone turned up a few times. CDR3 DNA sequence: TGTGCCAGCAGCCCCCGCTCGGGTGAAAAACTGTTTTTT. Protein: CASSPRSGEKLFF. The chain joins TRBV2 to TRBJ1-4; D gene ambiguous. Germline-derived CDR1 and CDR2 are SNHLY and FYNNEI. The length of the CDR3 is 13 residues. Trimming left V 6 bases short and J 7 bases short, with 12 bases between.

This chain connects TRBV27 to TRBJ1-2; tentative D call: TRBD1 (5 bases). Germline CDR1 MNHEY, CDR2 SMNVEV (reference sequence). There are 17 residues in the CDR3. Trimming pared 6 bases from V and 6 bases from J, leaving 26 bases between. DNA for the CDR3: TGTGCCAGCAGCATCTCAACCTTACCGCGGGACGGGAATGGCTACACCTTC. This encodes CASSISTLPRDGNGYTF.

This chain uses TRBV9 with TRBJ2-7, with D perhaps TRBD2 (6 bases). The V end lost 0 bases, the J end lost 1 base, and 11 bases lay between the germline ends. The V gene's germline CDR1 is SGDLS and CDR2 YYNGEE. This CDR3 has 15 amino acids. CDR3 in DNA: TGTGCCAGCAGCGTAGCGGGAGAGAGGTCCTACGAGCAGTACTTC. Translation gives CASSVAGERSYEQYF.